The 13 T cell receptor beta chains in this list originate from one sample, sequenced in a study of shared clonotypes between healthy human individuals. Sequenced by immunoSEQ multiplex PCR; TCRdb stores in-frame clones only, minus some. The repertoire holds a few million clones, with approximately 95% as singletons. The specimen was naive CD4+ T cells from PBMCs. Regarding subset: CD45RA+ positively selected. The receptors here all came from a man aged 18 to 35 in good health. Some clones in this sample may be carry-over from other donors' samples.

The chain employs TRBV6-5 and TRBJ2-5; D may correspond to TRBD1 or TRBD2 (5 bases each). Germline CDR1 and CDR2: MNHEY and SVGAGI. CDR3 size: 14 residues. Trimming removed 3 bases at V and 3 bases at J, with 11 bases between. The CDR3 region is CASSYNGAEETQYF. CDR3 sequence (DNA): TGTGCCAGCAGTTATAACGGGGCCGAAGAGACCCAGTACTTC.

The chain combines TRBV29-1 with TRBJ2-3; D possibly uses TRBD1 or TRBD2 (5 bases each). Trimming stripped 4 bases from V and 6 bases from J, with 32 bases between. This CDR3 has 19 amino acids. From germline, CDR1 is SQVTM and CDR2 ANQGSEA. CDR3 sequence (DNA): TGCAGCGTTGTCCCGGGACGACCCTTAGGGTCTACCTTGAGGGATACGCAGTATTTT. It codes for CSVVPGRPLGSTLRDTQYF.

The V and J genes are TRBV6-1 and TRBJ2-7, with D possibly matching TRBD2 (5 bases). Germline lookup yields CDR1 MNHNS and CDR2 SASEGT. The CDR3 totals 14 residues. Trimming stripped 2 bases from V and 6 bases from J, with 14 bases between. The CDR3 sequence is CASSESPFRGEQYF. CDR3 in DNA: TGTGCCAGCAGTGAATCCCCGTTTCGGGGCGAGCAGTACTTC.

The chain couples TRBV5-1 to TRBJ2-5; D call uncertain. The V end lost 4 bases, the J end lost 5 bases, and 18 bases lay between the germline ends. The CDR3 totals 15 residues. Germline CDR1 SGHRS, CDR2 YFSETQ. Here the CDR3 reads CASSPLGRVGETQYF. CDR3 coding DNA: TGCGCCAGCAGCCCCTTGGGTCGGGTTGGGGAGACCCAGTACTTC.

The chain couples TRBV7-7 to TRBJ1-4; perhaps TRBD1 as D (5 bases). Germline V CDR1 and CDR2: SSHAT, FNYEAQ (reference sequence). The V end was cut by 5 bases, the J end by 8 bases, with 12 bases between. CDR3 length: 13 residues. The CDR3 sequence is CASSPRGGEKLFF. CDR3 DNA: TGTGCCAGCAGCCCCCGGGGCGGAGAAAAACTGTTTTTT. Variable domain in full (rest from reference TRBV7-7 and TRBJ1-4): GAGVSQSPRYKVTKRGQDVTLRCDPISSHATLYWYQQALGQGPEFLTYFNYEAQPDKSGLPSDRFSAERPEGSISTLTIQRTEQRDSAMYRCASSPRGGEKLFFGSGTQLSVL.

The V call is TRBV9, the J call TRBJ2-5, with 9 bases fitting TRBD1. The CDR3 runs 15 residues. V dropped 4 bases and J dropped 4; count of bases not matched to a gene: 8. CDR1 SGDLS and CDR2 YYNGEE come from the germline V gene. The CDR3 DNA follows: TGTGCCAGCAGCTCTTGGGACAGGGTGGGAGAGACCCAGTACTTC. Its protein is CASSSWDRVGETQYF.

As DNA, the CDR3 is TGTGCCACCGCCGGGACAGGGATCGGGAGCGTTTCTCGTGAGCAGTTCTTC. It translates to CATAGTGIGSVSREQFF. This chain uses TRBV10-3 with TRBJ2-1; 9 bases fit TRBD1. The CDR3 length is 17 residues. The V and J ends lost 10 bases and 9 bases, in that order; junction bases with no gene match: 22. The V gene's germline CDR1 is ENHRY and CDR2 SYGVKD.

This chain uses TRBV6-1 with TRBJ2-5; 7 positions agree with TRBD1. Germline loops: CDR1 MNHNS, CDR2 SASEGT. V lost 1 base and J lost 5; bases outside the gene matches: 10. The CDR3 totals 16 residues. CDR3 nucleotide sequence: TGTGCCAGCAGTGAAGGACTACTTCCCAGGGGGGAGACCCAGTACTTC. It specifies CASSEGLLPRGETQYF.

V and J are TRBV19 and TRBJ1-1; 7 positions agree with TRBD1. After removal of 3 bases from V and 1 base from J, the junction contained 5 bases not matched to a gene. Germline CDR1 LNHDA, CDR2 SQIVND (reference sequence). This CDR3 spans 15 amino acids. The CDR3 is CASSITGVANTEAFF. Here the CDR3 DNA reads TGTGCCAGTAGTATTACAGGGGTGGCGAACACTGAAGCTTTCTTT. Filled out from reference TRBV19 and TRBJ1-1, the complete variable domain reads DGGITQSPKYLFRKEGQNVTLSCEQNLNHDAMYWYRQDPGQGLRLIYYSQIVNDFQKGDIAEGYSVSREKKESFPLTVTSAQKNPTAFYLCASSITGVANTEAFFGQGTRLTVV.

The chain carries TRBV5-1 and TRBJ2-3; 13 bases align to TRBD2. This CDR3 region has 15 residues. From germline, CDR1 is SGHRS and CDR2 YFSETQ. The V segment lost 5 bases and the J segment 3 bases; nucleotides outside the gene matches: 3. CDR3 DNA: TGCGCCAGCAGTCGGACTAGCGGGAGTACAGATACGCAGTATTTT. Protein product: CASSRTSGSTDTQYF.

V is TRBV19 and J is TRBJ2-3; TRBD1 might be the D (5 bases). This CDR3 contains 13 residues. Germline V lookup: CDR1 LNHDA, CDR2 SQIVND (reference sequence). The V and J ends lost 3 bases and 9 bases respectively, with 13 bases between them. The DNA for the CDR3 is TGTGCCAGTAGTATGCAGGGTTCTCGGACGCAGTATTTT. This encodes CASSMQGSRTQYF.

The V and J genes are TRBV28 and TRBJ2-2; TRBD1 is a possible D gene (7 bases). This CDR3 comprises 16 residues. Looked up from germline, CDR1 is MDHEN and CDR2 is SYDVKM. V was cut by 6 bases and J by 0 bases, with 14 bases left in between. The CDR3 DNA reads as TGTGCCAGCAGGGATAGGAGGGGGCCGAACACCGGGGAGCTGTTTTTT. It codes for CASRDRRGPNTGELFF.

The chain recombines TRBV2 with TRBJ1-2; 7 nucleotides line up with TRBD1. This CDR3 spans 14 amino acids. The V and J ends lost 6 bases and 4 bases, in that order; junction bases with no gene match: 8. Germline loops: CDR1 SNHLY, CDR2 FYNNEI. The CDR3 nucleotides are TGTGCCAGCAGCGAAACACAGGGGACCTATGGCTACACCTTC. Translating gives CASSETQGTYGYTF. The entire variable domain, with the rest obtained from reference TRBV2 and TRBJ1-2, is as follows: EPEVTQTPSHQVTQMGQEVILRCVPISNHLYFYWYRQILGQKVEFLVSFYNNEISEKSEIFDDQFSVERPDGSNFTLKIRSTKLEDSAMYFCASSETQGTYGYTFGSGTRLTVV.